This T cell receptor beta chain is from a study of blood T cell repertoires in COVID-19 (dated by TCRdb to about 2020). Background for the entire study: For ImmuneRACE Cohort 3, a participant was defined as recovered based on two consecutive negative NP/OP PCR tests, clearance by a healthcare professional, or resolution of symptoms. Samples from collaborators originated in the United States, Italy and Spain and spanned both the acute and convalescent phases of COVID-19. The prospective study material was composed of cDNA or gDNA derived from T cells, B-cell-depleted T cells, or PBMCs. Subjects who had been exposed to COVID-19, were actively infected with it, or had recovered from it provided the deeply sampled blood TCRbeta repertoires that made up the dataset. The repertoires were released in a freely available public database intended as a resource for research on the immune response to SARS-CoV-2. The samples were drawn from two sources: the first 160 participants of the ongoing ImmuneRACE study, and over 1,000 subjects contributed by 6 global collaborators. A de-identified subject ID, COVID-19 status, age in years and sex were almost always included in the sample metadata. Where available, HLA class I and class II types were obtained from metadata supplied by the sample provider rather than from assay-based typing.

V is pruned by 3 bases and J by 3 bases, leaving 7 bases of the junction without a gene match. For CDR1 and CDR2, the germline V gene (reference sequence) lists MNHEY and SMNVEV. The CDR3 has 17 amino acids, counting the end cysteine and phenylalanine. Only the CDR3 region is kept as DNA, spanning 51 bases read in frame from base 1. This clone was counted only a few times. Its target antigen remains unknown. No much larger clone exists at a distance of one base, and base qualities are not known. Paper-wide results and their limitations: The quantity of clinical and demographic metadata differed by source and by participant and was supplied without curation.

TCRbeta CDR3 regions were amplified from genomic DNA by means of the immunoSEQ Assay, a bias-controlled multiplex PCR. Per the original workflow: The number of nucleated cells in each sample was estimated by amplification of reference gene primers within the assay. To quantify the absolute abundance of each unique TCRbeta CDR3 rearrangement, sequence reads were collapsed and filtered. For each sample, productive Simpson clonality was calculated as the square root of Simpson's diversity index across productive rearrangements. TCRdb holds this immuneACCESS table with in-frame rearrangements only. Some clones are missing; in checked studies, unresolved V genes explain under half, and the rest has no known cause. The DNA gave D and trimming, while V, J and clone size come from that table. Present in this sample are about 270,000 clones, approximately 90% of which were seen just once. The leading ten clones occupy over 2% of the sample.

Participants in the prospective study were aged roughly 18 to 100 years, lived in some 24 United States geographic areas, and enrolled through a virtual design. Cohort assignment in the prospective study relied on participant-reported clinical history from a screening survey and a study questionnaire. In the prospective study, whole blood, serum and a nasopharyngeal or oropharyngeal swab were collected from each participant by mobile phlebotomists. Prospective study participants could optionally give additional blood draws and questionnaires over a roughly 2-month period. Prospective study blood samples were shipped either frozen or at room temperature before DNA extraction.

The V and J segments used are TRBV27 and TRBJ2-3, and 12 bases in between align with TRBD2. This sequence originates from a woman aged 55-70 years in a cohort exposed to, infected with or recovered from COVID-19 (not recorded which). The sample was PBMCs or T cells enriched from blood (not recorded which). The DNA sequence is TGTGCCAGCAGTTTGAACCTAGCGGGAGGGCCGACAGATACGCAGTATTTT. It encodes CASSLNLAGGPTDTQYF.